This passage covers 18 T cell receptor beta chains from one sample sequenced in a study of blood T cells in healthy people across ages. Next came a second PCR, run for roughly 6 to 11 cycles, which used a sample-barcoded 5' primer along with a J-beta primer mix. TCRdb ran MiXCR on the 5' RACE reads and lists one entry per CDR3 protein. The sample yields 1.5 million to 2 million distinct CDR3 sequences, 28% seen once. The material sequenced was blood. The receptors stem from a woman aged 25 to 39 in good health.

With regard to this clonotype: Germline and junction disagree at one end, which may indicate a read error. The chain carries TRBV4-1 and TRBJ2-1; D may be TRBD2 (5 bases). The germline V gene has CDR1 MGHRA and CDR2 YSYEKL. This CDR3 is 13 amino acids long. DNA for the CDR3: TGCGCCAGCAGCCAAAAGCGGCTCAATGGGCAGTTCTTC. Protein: CASSQKRLNGQFF.

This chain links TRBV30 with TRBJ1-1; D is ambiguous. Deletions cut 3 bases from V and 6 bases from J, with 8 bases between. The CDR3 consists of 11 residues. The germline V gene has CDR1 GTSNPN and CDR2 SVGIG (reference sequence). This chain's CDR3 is CAWREAPEAFF. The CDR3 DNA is TGTGCCTGGAGGGAGGCGCCTGAAGCTTTCTTT.

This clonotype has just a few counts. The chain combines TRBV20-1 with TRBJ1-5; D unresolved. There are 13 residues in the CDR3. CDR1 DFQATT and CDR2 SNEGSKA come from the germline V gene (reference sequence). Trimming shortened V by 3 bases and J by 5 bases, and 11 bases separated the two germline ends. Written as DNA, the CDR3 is TGCAGTGCTAGGCCGGGCACCGATCAGCCCCAGCATTTT. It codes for CSARPGTDQPQHF.

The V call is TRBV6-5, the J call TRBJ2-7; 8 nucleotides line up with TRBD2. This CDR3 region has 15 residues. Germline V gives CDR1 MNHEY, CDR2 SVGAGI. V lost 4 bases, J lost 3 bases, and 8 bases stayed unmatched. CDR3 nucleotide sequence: TGTGCCAGCAGTTCCCTCTCGGGACTAGTCTACGAGCAGTACTTC. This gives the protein CASSSLSGLVYEQYF.

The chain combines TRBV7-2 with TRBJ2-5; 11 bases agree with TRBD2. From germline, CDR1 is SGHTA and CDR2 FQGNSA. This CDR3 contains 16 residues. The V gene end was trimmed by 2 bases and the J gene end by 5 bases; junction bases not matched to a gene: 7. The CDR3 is CASSLSLAGGTETQYF. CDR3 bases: TGTGCCAGCAGCTTAAGTCTAGCGGGGGGTACGGAGACCCAGTACTTC.

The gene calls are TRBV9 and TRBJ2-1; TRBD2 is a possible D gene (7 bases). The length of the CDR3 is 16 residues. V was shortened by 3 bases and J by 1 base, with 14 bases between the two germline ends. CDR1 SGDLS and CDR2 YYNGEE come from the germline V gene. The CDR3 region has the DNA TGTGCCAGCAGCGCTAGGGGGGGGTCATCCTACAATGAGCAGTTCTTC. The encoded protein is CASSARGGSSYNEQFF.

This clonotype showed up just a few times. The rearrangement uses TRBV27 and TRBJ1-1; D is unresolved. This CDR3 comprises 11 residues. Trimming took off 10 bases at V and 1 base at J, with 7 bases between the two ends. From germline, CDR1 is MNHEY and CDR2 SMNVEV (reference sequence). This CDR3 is CATGGNTEAFF. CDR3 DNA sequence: TGTGCCACCGGCGGGAACACTGAAGCTTTCTTT.

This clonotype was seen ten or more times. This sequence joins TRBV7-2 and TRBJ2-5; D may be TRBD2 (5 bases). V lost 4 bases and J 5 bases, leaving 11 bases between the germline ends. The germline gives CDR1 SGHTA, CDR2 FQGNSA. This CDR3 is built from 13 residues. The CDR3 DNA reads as TGTGCCAGCAGCTCCGGACCGGGGGAGACCCAGTACTTC. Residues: CASSSGPGETQYF. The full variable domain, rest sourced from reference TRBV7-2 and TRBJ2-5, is GAGVSQSPSNKVTEKGKDVELRCDPISGHTALYWYRQSLGQGLEFLIYFQGNSAPDKSGLPSDRFSAERTGGSVSTLTIQRTQQEDSAVYLCASSSGPGETQYFGPGTRLLVL.

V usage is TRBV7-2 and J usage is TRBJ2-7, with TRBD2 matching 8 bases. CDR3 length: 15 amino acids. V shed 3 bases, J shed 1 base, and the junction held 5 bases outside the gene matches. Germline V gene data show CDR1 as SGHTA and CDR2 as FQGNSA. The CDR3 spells CASSFPGTRSYEQYF. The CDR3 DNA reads TGTGCCAGCAGCTTTCCCGGGACTAGATCCTACGAGCAGTACTTC.

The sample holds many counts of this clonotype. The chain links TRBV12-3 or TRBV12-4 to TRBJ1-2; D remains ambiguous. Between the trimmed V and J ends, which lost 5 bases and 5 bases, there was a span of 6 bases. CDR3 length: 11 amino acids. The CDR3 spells CASSAGYGYTF. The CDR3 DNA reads TGTGCCAGCAGTGCCGGGTATGGCTACACCTTC.

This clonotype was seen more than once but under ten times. In nucleotides, the CDR3 is TGCAGTGCTAGGGGACAGAAGGATGGCTACACCTTC. Translation gives CSARGQKDGYTF. V usage is TRBV20-1 and J usage is TRBJ1-2, with 7 bases matching TRBD1. Per germline, CDR1 DFQATT and CDR2 SNEGSKA (reference sequence). V lost 3 bases to trimming and J lost 6 bases; unmatched junction nucleotides: 4. The CDR3 is made up of 12 amino acids.

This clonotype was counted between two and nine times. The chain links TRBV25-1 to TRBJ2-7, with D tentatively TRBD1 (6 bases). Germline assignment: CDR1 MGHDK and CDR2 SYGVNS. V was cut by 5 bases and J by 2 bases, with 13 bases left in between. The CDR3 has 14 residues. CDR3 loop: CASSMGAMPYEQYF. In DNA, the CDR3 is TGTGCCAGCAGTATGGGGGCCATGCCCTACGAGCAGTACTTC.

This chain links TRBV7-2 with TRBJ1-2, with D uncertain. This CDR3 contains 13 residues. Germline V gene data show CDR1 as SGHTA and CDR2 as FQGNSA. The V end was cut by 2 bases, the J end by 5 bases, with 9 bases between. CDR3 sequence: CASSLNLRYGYTF. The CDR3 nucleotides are TGTGCCAGCAGCTTAAACTTAAGATATGGCTACACCTTC.

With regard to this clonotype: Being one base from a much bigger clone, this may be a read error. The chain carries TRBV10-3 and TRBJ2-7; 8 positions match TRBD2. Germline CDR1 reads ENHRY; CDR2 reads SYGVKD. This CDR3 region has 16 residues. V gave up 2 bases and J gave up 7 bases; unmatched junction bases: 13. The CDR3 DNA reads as TGTGCCATCAGTGAGGTACTAGCGGAGATAGGCAATGAGCAGTACTTC. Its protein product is CAISEVLAEIGNEQYF.

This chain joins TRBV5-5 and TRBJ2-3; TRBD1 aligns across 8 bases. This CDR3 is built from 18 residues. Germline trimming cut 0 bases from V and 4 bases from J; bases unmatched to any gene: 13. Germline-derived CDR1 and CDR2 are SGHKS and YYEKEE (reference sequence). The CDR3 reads CASSLAGTAGGNPDTQYF. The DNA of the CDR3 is TGTGCCAGCAGCTTGGCGGGTACGGCAGGGGGCAACCCAGATACGCAGTATTTT.

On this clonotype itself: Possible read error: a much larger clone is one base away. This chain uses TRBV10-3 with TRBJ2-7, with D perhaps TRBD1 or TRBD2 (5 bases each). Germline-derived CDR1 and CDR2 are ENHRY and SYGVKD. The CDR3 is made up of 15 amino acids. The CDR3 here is CAISDSPGRPYGQYF. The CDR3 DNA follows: TGTGCCATCAGTGATTCTCCGGGACGGCCCTACGGGCAGTACTTC.

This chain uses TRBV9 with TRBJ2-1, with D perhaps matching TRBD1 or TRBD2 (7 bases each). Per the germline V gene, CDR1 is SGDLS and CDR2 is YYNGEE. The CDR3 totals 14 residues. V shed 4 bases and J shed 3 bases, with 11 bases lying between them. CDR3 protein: CASSTGEGYNEQFF. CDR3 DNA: TGTGCCAGCAGCACAGGGGAGGGCTACAATGAGCAGTTCTTC.

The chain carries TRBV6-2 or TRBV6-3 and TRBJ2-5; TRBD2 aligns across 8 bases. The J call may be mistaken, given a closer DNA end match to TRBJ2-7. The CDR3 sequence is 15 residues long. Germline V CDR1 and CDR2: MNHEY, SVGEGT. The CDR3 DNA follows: TGTGCCAGCAGTTTTTATAGCGGGAAAGTCTACGAGCAGTACTTC. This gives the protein CASSFYSGKVYEQYF.